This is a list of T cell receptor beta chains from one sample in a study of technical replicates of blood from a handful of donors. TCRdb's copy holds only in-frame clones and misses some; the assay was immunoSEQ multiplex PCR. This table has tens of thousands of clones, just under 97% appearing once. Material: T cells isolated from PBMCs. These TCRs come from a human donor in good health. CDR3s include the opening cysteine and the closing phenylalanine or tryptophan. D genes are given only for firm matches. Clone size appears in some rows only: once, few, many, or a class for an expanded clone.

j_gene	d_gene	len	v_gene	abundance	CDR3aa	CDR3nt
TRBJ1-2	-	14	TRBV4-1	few	CASSQSGTVYGYTF	TGCGCCAGCAGCCAGTCCGGGACTGTTTATGGCTACACCTTC
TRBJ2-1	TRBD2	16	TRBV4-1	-	CASSPPSGSRFYEQFF	TGCGCCAGCAGCCCTCCTAGCGGGAGCCGTTTCTATGAGCAGTTCTTC
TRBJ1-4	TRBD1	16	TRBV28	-	CASSSGQGKSNEKLFF	TGTGCCAGCAGTTCGGGACAGGGGAAATCTAATGAAAAACTGTTTTTT
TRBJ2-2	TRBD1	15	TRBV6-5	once	CASSYSGQGAGELFF	TGTGCCAGCAGTTACTCCGGACAGGGGGCCGGGGAGCTGTTTTTT
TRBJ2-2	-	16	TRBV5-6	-	CASSLFQAPNTGELFF	TGTGCCAGCAGCTTATTCCAGGCGCCGAACACCGGGGAGCTGTTTTTT
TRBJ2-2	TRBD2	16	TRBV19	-	CASSPSGGSNTGELFF	TGTGCCAGTAGTCCTAGCGGGGGGTCAAACACCGGGGAGCTGTTTTTT
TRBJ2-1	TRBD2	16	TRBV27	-	CASSSTLAGSVDEQFF	TGTGCCAGCAGCTCAACCCTAGCGGGCTCGGTCGATGAGCAGTTCTTC
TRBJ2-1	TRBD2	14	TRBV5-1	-	CASSTGTSLDEQFF	TGCGCCAGCAGCACCGGGACTAGCTTAGATGAGCAGTTCTTC
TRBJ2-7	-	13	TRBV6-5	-	CASRSGEPHEQYF	TGTGCCAGCAGGTCAGGTGAACCCCACGAGCAGTACTTC
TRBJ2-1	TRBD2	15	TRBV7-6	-	CASSRPSGGGDEQFF	TGTGCCAGCAGCAGGCCCTCCGGCGGGGGGGATGAGCAGTTCTTC
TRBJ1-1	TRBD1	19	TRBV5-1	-	CASSLALLTGGRVNTEAFF	TGCGCCAGCAGCTTGGCCCTTTTGACAGGGGGCCGGGTGAACACTGAAGCTTTCTTT
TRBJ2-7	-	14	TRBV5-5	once	CASSRQASSYEQYF	TGTGCCAGCAGCCGACAGGCGAGCTCCTACGAGCAGTACTTC
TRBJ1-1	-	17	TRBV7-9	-	CASSLGNYRVRSTEAFF	TGTGCCAGCAGCTTGGGCAACTACAGGGTCCGTAGTACTGAAGCTTTCTTT
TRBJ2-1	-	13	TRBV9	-	CASSVVNSNEQFF	TGTGCCAGCAGCGTAGTTAACAGCAATGAGCAGTTCTTC
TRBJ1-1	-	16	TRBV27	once	CASSVLPGRGNTEAFF	TGTGCCAGCAGCGTTTTGCCGGGCAGGGGGAACACTGAAGCTTTCTTT
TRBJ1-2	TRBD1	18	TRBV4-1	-	CASSQVAGTGAGNYGYTF	TGCGCCAGCAGCCAAGTAGCCGGAACAGGGGCGGGGAACTATGGCTACACCTTC
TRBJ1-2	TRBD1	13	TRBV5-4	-	CASYVLRQGGYTF	TGTGCCAGCTATGTCCTTCGACAGGGGGGCTACACCTTC
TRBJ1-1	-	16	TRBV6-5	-	CASSYPRGAGNTEAFF	TGTGCCAGCAGTTACCCCCGGGGGGCTGGCAACACTGAAGCTTTCTTT
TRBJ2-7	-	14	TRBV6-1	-	CASSENDGYYEQYF	TGTGCCAGCAGTGAAAACGACGGGTACTACGAGCAGTACTTC
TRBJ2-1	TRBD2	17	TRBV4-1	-	CASSPRRLGGAYNEQFF	TGCGCCAGCAGCCCCCGCCGTCTCGGGGGGGCTTACAATGAGCAGTTCTTC
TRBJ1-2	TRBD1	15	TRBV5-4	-	CASSFTGTVLHGYTF	TGTGCCAGCAGCTTTACAGGGACAGTATTGCATGGCTACACCTTC
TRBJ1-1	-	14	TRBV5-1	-	CASRQTGRGTEAFF	TGCGCCAGCAGACAAACAGGGAGAGGGACTGAAGCTTTCTTT
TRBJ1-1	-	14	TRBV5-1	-	CASSLAIVSTEAFF	TGCGCCAGCAGCTTGGCCATTGTGAGCACTGAAGCTTTCTTT
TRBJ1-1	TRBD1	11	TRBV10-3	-	CATGQDTEAFF	TGTGCCACCGGACAGGACACTGAAGCTTTCTTT
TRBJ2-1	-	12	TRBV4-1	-	CASSLRGNEQFF	TGCGCCAGCAGCCTTCGGGGGAATGAGCAGTTCTTC
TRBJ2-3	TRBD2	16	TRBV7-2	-	CASSFRSGSRSDTQYF	TGTGCCAGCAGCTTTCGCAGCGGGAGTCGATCAGATACGCAGTATTTT
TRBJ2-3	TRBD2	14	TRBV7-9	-	CASSSGLAGDTQYF	TGTGCCAGCAGCTCCGGACTAGCGGGGGATACGCAGTATTTT
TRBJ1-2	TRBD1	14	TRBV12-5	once	CASGLGQGDWGYTF	TGTGCTAGTGGTTTGGGACAGGGGGATTGGGGCTACACCTTC
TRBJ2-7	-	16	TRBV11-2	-	CASSPGTGRRGYEQYF	TGTGCCAGCAGCCCAGGAACAGGGCGAAGGGGCTACGAGCAGTACTTC
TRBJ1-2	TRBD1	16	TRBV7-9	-	CASSLGLGQGAGGYTF	TGTGCCAGCAGCTTAGGGTTGGGACAGGGGGCAGGCGGCTACACCTTC
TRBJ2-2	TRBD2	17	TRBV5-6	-	CASSLILAGGNTGELFF	TGTGCCAGCAGCCTGATCCTAGCGGGAGGGAACACCGGGGAGCTGTTTTTT
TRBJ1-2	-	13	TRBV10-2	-	CASSEAGFYGYTF	TGCGCCAGCAGTGAAGCAGGGTTCTATGGCTACACCTTC
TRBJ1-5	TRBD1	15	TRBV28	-	CASSLRTGEYQPQHF	TGTGCCAGCAGTTTAAGGACAGGGGAATATCAGCCCCAGCATTTT
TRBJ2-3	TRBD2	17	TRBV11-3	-	CASSLGASGGATDTQYF	TGTGCCAGCAGCTTAGGAGCTAGCGGGGGGGCCACAGATACGCAGTATTTT
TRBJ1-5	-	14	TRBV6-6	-	CASSYREGTQPQHF	TGTGCCAGCAGTTACAGGGAGGGCACTCAGCCCCAGCATTTT
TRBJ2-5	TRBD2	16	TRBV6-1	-	CASSEVRTRYQETQYF	TGTGCCAGCAGTGAAGTCCGGACTAGGTACCAAGAGACCCAGTACTTC
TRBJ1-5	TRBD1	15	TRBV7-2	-	CASSSDRDGDQPQHF	TGTGCCAGCAGCAGCGACAGGGATGGGGATCAGCCCCAGCATTTT
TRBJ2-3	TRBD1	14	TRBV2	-	CASSLVTGGDTQYF	TGTGCCAGCAGTCTAGTGACAGGGGGCGATACGCAGTATTTT
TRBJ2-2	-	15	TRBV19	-	CASATGIIKPGELFF	TGTGCCAGTGCAACCGGGATAATTAAGCCCGGGGAGCTGTTTTTT
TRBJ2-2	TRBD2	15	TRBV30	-	CAWISLALNTGELFF	TGTGCCTGGATATCACTAGCGCTGAACACCGGGGAGCTGTTTTTT
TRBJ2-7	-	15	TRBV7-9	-	CASRSGSDYSYEQYF	TGTGCCAGCAGGAGTGGGTCCGACTACTCCTACGAGCAGTACTTC
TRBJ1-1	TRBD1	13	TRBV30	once	CAWSVQGDTEAFF	TGTGCCTGGAGTGTACAGGGGGACACTGAAGCTTTCTTT
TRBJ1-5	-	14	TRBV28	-	CASSIPRGDQPQHF	TGTGCCAGCAGTATTCCACGAGGTGATCAGCCCCAGCATTTT
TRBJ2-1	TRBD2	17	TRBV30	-	CAWSVPAFGASGIGQFF	TGTGCCTGGAGTGTACCGGCCTTCGGGGCTAGCGGCATTGGGCAGTTCTTC
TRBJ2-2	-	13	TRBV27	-	CASYHYGLNGLFF	TGTGCCAGCTACCACTACGGCCTTAATGGGCTGTTTTTT
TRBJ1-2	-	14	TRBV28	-	CASSWGGLAYGYTF	TGTGCCAGCAGCTGGGGGGGCTTGGCCTATGGCTACACCTTC
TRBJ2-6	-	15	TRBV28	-	CASMISLSGANVLTF	TGTGCCAGCATGATTAGCCTCTCTGGGGCCAACGTCCTGACTTTC
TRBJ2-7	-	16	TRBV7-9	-	CASSPSTGSDAYEQYF	TGTGCCAGCAGCCCGAGTACGGGTAGTGATGCCTACGAGCAGTACTTC
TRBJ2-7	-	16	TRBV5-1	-	CASSLSPLGDSYEQYF	TGCGCCAGCAGCCTTAGTCCCTTAGGGGATTCCTACGAGCAGTACTTC
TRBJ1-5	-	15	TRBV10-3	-	CAISESGTVNQPQHF	TGTGCCATCAGTGAGTCAGGGACTGTCAATCAGCCCCAGCATTTT